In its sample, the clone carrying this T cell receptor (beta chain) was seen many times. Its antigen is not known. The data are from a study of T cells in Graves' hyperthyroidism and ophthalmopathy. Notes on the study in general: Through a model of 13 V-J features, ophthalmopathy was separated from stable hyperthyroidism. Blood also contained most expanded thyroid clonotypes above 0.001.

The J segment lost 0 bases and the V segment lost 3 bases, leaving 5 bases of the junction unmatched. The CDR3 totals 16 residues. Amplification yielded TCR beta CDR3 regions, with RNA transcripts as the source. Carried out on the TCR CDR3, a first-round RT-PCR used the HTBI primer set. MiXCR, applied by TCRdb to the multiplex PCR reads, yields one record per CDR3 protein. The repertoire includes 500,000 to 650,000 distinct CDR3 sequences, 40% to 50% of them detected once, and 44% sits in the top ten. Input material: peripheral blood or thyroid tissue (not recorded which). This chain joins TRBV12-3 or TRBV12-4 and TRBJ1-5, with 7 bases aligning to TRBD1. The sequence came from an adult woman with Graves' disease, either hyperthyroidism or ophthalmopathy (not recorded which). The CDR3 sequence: CASSLVRGDSNQPQHF. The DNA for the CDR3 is TGTGCCAGCAGTTTGGTCAGGGGGGATAGCAATCAGCCCCAGCATTTT.